A selection of T cell receptor beta chains follows, all from one sample in a study of low-dose radiotherapy and immunotherapy resistance in tumors. In TCRdb, the reads were re-called with MiXCR into one record per CDR3 protein. The sample lists some 52,000 distinct CDR3 sequences; roughly a third were seen once. Here the sequenced sample was PBMCs, taken after low-dose radiotherapy plus immunotherapy. The source is a male donor with rectosigmoid adenocarcinoma. Each CDR3 is given with its conserved first and last residue. Fields, in order: V gene, D gene, clone size, J gene, CDR3 protein, CDR3 DNA. The D gene is left open where the match is weak. Clone size is given for some rows only: seen once, a few or many times, or a class if the clone is expanded.

v_call: TRBV27
d_call: .
clone_size: many
j_call: TRBJ2-5
cdr3_aa: CASSSPGWGETQYF
cdr3_nt: TGTGCCAGCAGTTCCCCAGGCTGGGGAGAGACCCAGTACTTC

v_call: TRBV4-2
d_call: .
clone_size: many
j_call: TRBJ2-7
cdr3_aa: CASSQDQVRRGEQYF
cdr3_nt: TGTGCCAGCAGCCAAGATCAGGTCAGACGAGGAGAGCAGTACTTC

v_call: TRBV12-3/TRBV12-4
d_call: .
clone_size: many
j_call: TRBJ2-1
cdr3_aa: CASSNPTSSLSPFF
cdr3_nt: TGTGCCAGCAGCAATCCAACCTCTAGCCTCTCCCCGTTCTTC

v_call: TRBV6-6
d_call: TRBD2
clone_size: .
j_call: TRBJ2-5
cdr3_aa: CASSRGRSGGAAETQYF
cdr3_nt: TGTGCCAGCAGCCGCGGCCGGAGCGGGGGGGCCGCAGAGACCCAGTACTTC

v_call: TRBV4-1
d_call: .
clone_size: .
j_call: TRBJ2-7
cdr3_aa: CASSQTQGPYEQYF
cdr3_nt: TGCGCCAGCAGCCAAACTCAGGGCCCCTACGAGCAGTACTTC

v_call: TRBV28
d_call: TRBD1
clone_size: .
j_call: TRBJ1-2
cdr3_aa: CASRAQGAYLYGYTF
cdr3_nt: TGTGCCAGCAGGGCACAGGGGGCGTATTTGTATGGCTACACCTTC

v_call: TRBV28
d_call: .
clone_size: many
j_call: TRBJ1-5
cdr3_aa: CASMRGGSNQPQHF
cdr3_nt: TGTGCCAGCATGAGGGGCGGAAGCAATCAGCCCCAGCATTTT

v_call: TRBV29-1
d_call: .
clone_size: many
j_call: TRBJ2-1
cdr3_aa: CSVVPLEQFF
cdr3_nt: TGCAGCGTCGTCCCGTTAGAGCAGTTCTTC

v_call: TRBV19
d_call: TRBD1
clone_size: .
j_call: TRBJ1-5
cdr3_aa: CASNKGQISNQPQHF
cdr3_nt: TGTGCCAGTAACAAGGGACAGATTAGCAATCAGCCCCAGCATTTT

v_call: TRBV27
d_call: TRBD2
clone_size: many
j_call: TRBJ2-1
cdr3_aa: CASSFLSSTAGVSNEQFF
cdr3_nt: TGTGCCAGCAGTTTTTTATCAAGCACGGCGGGAGTGTCGAATGAGCAGTTCTTC

v_call: TRBV5-6
d_call: .
clone_size: many
j_call: TRBJ2-1
cdr3_aa: CASSLAPTQQFF
cdr3_nt: TGTGCCAGCAGCTTGGCCCCCACTCAGCAGTTCTTC

v_call: TRBV6-6
d_call: .
clone_size: .
j_call: TRBJ2-1
cdr3_aa: CASSYTDGSSYNEQFF
cdr3_nt: TGTGCCAGCAGTTATACGGACGGGAGCTCCTACAATGAGCAGTTCTTC

v_call: TRBV18
d_call: .
clone_size: few
j_call: TRBJ2-3
cdr3_aa: CASSSEGSPPDTQYF
cdr3_nt: TGTGCCAGCTCGTCGGAGGGTTCCCCCCCAGATACGCAGTATTTT

v_call: TRBV11-2
d_call: .
clone_size: many
j_call: TRBJ1-1
cdr3_aa: CASSSLRGGVVNTEAFF
cdr3_nt: TGTGCCAGCAGCTCCCTCCGTGGGGGGGTTGTGAACACTGAAGCTTTCTTT

v_call: TRBV20-1
d_call: .
clone_size: few
j_call: TRBJ1-2
cdr3_aa: CSARVASYGYTF
cdr3_nt: TGCAGTGCTAGAGTCGCCTCCTATGGCTACACCTTC

v_call: TRBV3-1
d_call: .
clone_size: few
j_call: TRBJ2-3
cdr3_aa: CASSPRDTREPDTQYF
cdr3_nt: TGTGCCAGCAGCCCCCGGGACACAAGGGAACCAGATACGCAGTATTTT

v_call: TRBV28
d_call: .
clone_size: .
j_call: TRBJ1-1
cdr3_aa: CASSLYGALNTEAFF
cdr3_nt: TGTGCCAGCAGTTTATACGGGGCGCTGAACACTGAAGCTTTCTTT

v_call: TRBV20-1
d_call: .
clone_size: many
j_call: TRBJ2-4
cdr3_aa: CSAALGIQYF
cdr3_nt: TGCAGTGCTGCGCTGGGGATTCAGTACTTC

v_call: TRBV12-5
d_call: .
clone_size: many
j_call: TRBJ2-5
cdr3_aa: CASGNAGAPQETQYF
cdr3_nt: TGTGCTAGTGGTAACGCCGGGGCCCCCCAAGAGACCCAGTACTTC

v_call: TRBV7-2
d_call: .
clone_size: .
j_call: TRBJ1-2
cdr3_aa: CASTKQAGEGGYTF
cdr3_nt: TGTGCCAGCACCAAACAGGCGGGGGAAGGCGGCTACACCTTC

v_call: TRBV6-2/TRBV6-3
d_call: .
clone_size: .
j_call: TRBJ2-1
cdr3_aa: CASSPQINEQFF
cdr3_nt: TGTGCCAGCAGTCCCCAGATCAATGAGCAGTTCTTC

v_call: TRBV30
d_call: TRBD2
clone_size: many
j_call: TRBJ2-2
cdr3_aa: CAWSVRAGGPTGELFF
cdr3_nt: TGTGCCTGGAGTGTACGTGCGGGGGGGCCGACGGGGGAGCTGTTTTTT